This T cell receptor beta chain was captured by sequencing in a study of cytotoxic CD8 clonotypes in ibrutinib-treated CLL. Study-level findings and limits: Sample timing was unmatched between remission and later-progressing patients; lymph nodes unstudied. Against age-matched healthy donors, baseline clonality ran higher and tracked circulating CD8+ T-cell counts.

The CDR3 extends over 12 amino acids. Germline lookup yields CDR1 MDHEN and CDR2 SYDVKM. The V and J ends lost 4 bases and 6 bases respectively, with 7 bases between them. A note on this clone: Its specificity is unknown.

Profiling relied on immunoSEQ multiplex PCR, and the TCRdb table lists in-frame clones only, not all of them. Altogether 65,000 to 90,000 clones are present, less than 85% being singletons, with the ten largest covering roughly 40%. The V call is TRBV28, the J call TRBJ1-5, with D unresolved. The specimen was PBMCs, collected after 24 months of ibrutinib treatment. The clonotype comes from a human donor with chronic lymphocytic leukemia. DNA of the CDR3: TGTGCCAGCAGTTCAGTCGGTCAGCCCCAGCATTTT. This encodes CASSSVGQPQHF. The variable domain in full, with the rest retrieved from reference TRBV28 and TRBJ1-5, is DVKVTQSSRYLVKRTGEKVFLECVQDMDHENMFWYRQDPGLGLRLIYFSYDVKMKEKGDIPEGYSVSREKKERFSLILESASTNQTSMYLCASSSVGQPQHFGDGTRLSIL.